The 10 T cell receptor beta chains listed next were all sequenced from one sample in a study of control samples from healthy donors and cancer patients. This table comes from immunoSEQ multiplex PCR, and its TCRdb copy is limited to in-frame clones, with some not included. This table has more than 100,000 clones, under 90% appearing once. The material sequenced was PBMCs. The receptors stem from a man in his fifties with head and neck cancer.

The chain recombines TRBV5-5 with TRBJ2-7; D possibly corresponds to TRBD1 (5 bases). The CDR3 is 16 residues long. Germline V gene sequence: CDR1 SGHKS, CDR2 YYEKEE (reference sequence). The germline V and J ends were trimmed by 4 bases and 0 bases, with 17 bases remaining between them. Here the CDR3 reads CASSPLSGPGSYEQYF. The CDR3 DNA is TGTGCCAGCAGCCCTCTATCAGGGCCCGGCTCCTACGAGCAGTACTTC.

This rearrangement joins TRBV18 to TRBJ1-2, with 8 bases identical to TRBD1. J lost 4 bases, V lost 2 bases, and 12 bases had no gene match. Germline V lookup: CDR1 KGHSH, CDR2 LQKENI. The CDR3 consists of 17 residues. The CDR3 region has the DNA TGTGCCAGCTCACCATATATTTTAAGACAGGGGCGCTATGGCTACACCTTC. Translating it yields CASSPYILRQGRYGYTF.

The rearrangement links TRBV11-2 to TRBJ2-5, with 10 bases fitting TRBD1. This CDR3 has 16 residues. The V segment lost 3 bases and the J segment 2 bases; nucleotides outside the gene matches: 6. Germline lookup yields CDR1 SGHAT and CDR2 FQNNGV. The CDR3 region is CASSFTGTGVQETQYF. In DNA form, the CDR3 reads TGTGCCAGCAGCTTCACCGGGACAGGGGTACAAGAGACCCAGTACTTC. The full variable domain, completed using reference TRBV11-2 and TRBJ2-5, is EAGVAQSPRYKIIEKRQSVAFWCNPISGHATLYWYQQILGQGPKLLIQFQNNGVVDDSQLPKDRFSAERLKGVDSTLKIQPAKLEDSAVYLCASSFTGTGVQETQYFGPGTRLLVL.

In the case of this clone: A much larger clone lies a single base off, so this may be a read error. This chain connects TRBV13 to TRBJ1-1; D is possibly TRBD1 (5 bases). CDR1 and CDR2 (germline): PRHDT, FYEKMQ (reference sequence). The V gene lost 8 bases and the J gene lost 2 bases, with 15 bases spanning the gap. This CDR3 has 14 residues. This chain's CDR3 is CASSRDRPNTEAFF. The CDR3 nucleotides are TGTGCCAGCTCCCGGGACCGGCCCAACACTGAAGCTTTCTTT.

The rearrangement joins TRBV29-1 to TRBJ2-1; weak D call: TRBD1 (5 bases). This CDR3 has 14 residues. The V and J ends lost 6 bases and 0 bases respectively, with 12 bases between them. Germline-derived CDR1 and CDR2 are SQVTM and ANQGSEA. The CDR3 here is CSVVQASSYNEQFF. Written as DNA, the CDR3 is TGCAGCGTCGTACAGGCCTCCTCCTACAATGAGCAGTTCTTC.

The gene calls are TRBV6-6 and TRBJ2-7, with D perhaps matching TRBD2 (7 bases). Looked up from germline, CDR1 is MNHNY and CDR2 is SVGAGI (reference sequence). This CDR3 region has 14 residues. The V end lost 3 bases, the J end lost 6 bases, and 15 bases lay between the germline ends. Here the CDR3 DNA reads TGTGCCAGCAGTTATGGGGGGGCTTTGGGCGAGCAGTACTTC. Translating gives CASSYGGALGEQYF.

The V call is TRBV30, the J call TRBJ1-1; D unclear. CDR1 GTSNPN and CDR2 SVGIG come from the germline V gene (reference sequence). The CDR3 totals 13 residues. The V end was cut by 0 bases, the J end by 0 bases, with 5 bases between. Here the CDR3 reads CAWSVLLNTEAFF. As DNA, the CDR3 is TGTGCCTGGAGTGTACTGTTGAACACTGAAGCTTTCTTT.

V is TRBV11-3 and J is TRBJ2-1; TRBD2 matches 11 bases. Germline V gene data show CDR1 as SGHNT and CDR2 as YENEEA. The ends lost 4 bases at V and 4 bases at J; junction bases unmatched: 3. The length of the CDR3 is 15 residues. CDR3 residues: CASSSGLAAYNEQFF. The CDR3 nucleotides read TGTGCCAGCAGCTCGGGACTAGCGGCTTACAATGAGCAGTTCTTC.

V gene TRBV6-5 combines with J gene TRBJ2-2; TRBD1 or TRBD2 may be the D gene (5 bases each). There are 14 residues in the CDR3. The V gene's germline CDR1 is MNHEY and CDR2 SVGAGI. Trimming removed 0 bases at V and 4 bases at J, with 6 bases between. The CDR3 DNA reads TGTGCCAGCAGTTACTCGGGGGTCACCGGGGAGCTGTTTTTT. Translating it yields CASSYSGVTGELFF.

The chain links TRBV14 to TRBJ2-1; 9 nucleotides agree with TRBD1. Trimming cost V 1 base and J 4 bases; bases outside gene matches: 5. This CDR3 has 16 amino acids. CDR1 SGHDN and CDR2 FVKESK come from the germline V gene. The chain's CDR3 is CASSQGPGQGYNEQFF. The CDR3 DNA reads TGTGCCAGCAGCCAAGGCCCGGGACAGGGATACAATGAGCAGTTCTTC.